This T cell receptor (beta chain) derives from a study of OX40 agonist ivuxolimab in advanced cancers. Looking at the study overall: Among those enrolled, mean age was roughly 55 years (range about 23 to 79) and about 82% were male. Regarding the study as a whole: CD8+ T cells were the subset that, on average, had more expanded clones than CD4+. Clonal expansion from baseline to week 6 occurred in both CD4+ and CD8+ T cells.

Of note for this clone: Antigen specificity is unknown.

Assay used: immunoSEQ multiplex PCR; TCRdb lists only in-frame clones, some missing. The repertoire has more than 15,000 clones, about 82% of them found once; the top ten carry approximately 0.7%. Patients with a history of autoimmune disease or on systemic immunosuppression were excluded. This CDR3 comprises 18 residues. The V and J ends lost 6 bases and 3 bases, in that order; junction bases with no gene match: 12. The germline CDR1 and CDR2 sequences are LNHDA and SQIVND (reference sequence). The sequence derives from an adult with an advanced solid tumor such as melanoma, head and neck, liver or kidney cancer. The material sequenced was CD4+ or CD8+ T cells sorted from blood, taken in a trial of the OX40 agonist ivuxolimab. The chain recombines TRBV19 with TRBJ2-2; 11 positions match TRBD1. The CDR3 coding sequence is TGTGCCAGTAGCCTTGGACAGGGGGCTTCGAGGTACACCGGGGAGCTGTTTTTT. It encodes CASSLGQGASRYTGELFF.